The 28 T cell receptor beta chains listed next were all sequenced from one sample in a study of shared clonotypes between healthy human individuals. Generated by immunoSEQ multiplex PCR, the TCRdb table keeps only in-frame clones and is missing some. The table has a few million clones, less than 95% seen once; the top ten hold roughly 0.34%. Source material: naive CD4+ T cells from PBMCs. Subset indicated: CD45RA+ positively selected. These receptors all come from a man in his late teens or twenties in good health. Some clones in this sample may be carry-over from other donors' samples.

This chain uses TRBV10-3 with TRBJ1-3, with 10 bases aligning to TRBD1. Unmatched junction bases numbered 6, after V lost 5 bases and J lost 8 bases. The germline CDR1 and CDR2 sequences are ENHRY and SYGVKD. The CDR3 has 14 amino acids. CDR3 in DNA: TGTGCCATCAGTCCGGGACAGGGGAGGGACACCATATATTTT. It codes for CAISPGQGRDTIYF.

The V and J genes are TRBV12-5 and TRBJ2-1, with D maybe TRBD2 (5 bases). The V and J ends lost 3 bases and 2 bases respectively, with 14 bases between them. This CDR3 spans 16 amino acids. Germline lookup yields CDR1 LGHNT and CDR2 FRNRAP. CDR3 DNA: TGTGCTAGTGGTTTCCGCCTCGGGGTCCCCTACAATGAGCAGTTCTTC. Translating it yields CASGFRLGVPYNEQFF.

The gene calls are TRBV28 and TRBJ2-3; a weak D match, TRBD1 (5 bases). Germline CDR1 MDHEN, CDR2 SYDVKM. Trimming left V 11 bases short and J 2 bases short, with 14 bases between. This CDR3 is built from 13 residues. This CDR3 is CALGKGNTDTQYF. The CDR3 nucleotides are TGTGCCCTTGGGAAGGGGAACACAGATACGCAGTATTTT.

This clone occurred once. The J gene is TRBJ2-1, the V gene TRBV4-2; a possible D gene is TRBD1 (6 bases). CDR1 is LGHNA, CDR2 YNFKEQ, per germline. CDR3 length: 17 amino acids. Trimming pared 0 bases from V and 10 bases from J, leaving 22 bases between. The CDR3 DNA follows: TGTGCCAGCAGCCAAGATGTAACCGCTGGGGGACAATGGGAGCAGTTCTTC. Protein product: CASSQDVTAGGQWEQFF.

J is TRBJ2-3 and V is TRBV28; TRBD2 matches at 9 bases. CDR1 is MDHEN and CDR2 is SYDVKM in the germline V gene. CDR3 size: 17 residues. The ends lost 7 bases at V and 2 bases at J; junction bases unmatched: 13. Here the CDR3 reads CASTEGGAGGFTDTQYF. The CDR3 nucleotides are TGTGCCAGCACCGAAGGGGGAGCGGGGGGTTTCACAGATACGCAGTATTTT.

Comments on this clone: Other DNA sequences in this specimen translate into the identical CDR3. The chain combines TRBV5-1 with TRBJ2-7, with TRBD1 matching 7 bases. Germline CDR1 and CDR2: SGHRS and YFSETQ. This CDR3 is built from 15 residues. V dropped 0 bases and J dropped 2; count of bases not matched to a gene: 5. In DNA, the CDR3 is TGCGCCAGCAGCTTGGAAGGGACAGCTACCTACGAGCAGTACTTC. Its translation: CASSLEGTATYEQYF.

V is TRBV6-5 and J is TRBJ1-3, with a weak D call TRBD1 (5 bases). The CDR3 has 15 amino acids. CDR1 is MNHEY and CDR2 is SVGAGI in the germline V gene. The germline V and J ends were trimmed by 2 bases and 2 bases, with 10 bases remaining between them. For the CDR3, the DNA is TGTGCCAGCAGTTACCGGGGCAAGGCTGGAAACACCATATATTTT. Amino acids: CASSYRGKAGNTIYF.

The chain recombines TRBV6-5 with TRBJ2-1; D possibly matches TRBD1 or TRBD2 (6 bases each). The CDR3 totals 12 residues. The V gene lost 8 bases and the J gene lost 8 bases, with 13 bases spanning the gap. Germline CDR1 and CDR2: MNHEY and SVGAGI. The CDR3 region has the DNA TGTGCCAGCTGTCGTGGGGGGCATGAGCAGTTCTTC. Translated, it gives CASCRGGHEQFF.

Notes on this clone: Distinct nucleotide sequences in the sample also encode this CDR3. CDR3 loop: CASSLDRNEQFF. CDR3 sequence (DNA): TGTGCCAGCAGCTTGGATCGGAATGAGCAGTTCTTC. The V gene is TRBV5-4, the J gene TRBJ2-1; D gene unclear. V shed 0 bases and J shed 7 bases, with 5 bases lying between them. The CDR3 sequence is 12 residues long. In germline, CDR1 is SGHNT, CDR2 YYREEE (reference sequence).

This sequence joins TRBV4-2 and TRBJ2-7, with 12 bases fitting TRBD2. The CDR3 extends over 16 amino acids. The V gene end was trimmed by 0 bases and the J gene end by 5 bases; junction bases not matched to a gene: 5. CDR1 is LGHNA and CDR2 is YNFKEQ in the germline V gene. The chain's CDR3 is CASSQDLRLAGDEQYF. CDR3 in DNA: TGTGCCAGCAGCCAAGATCTCCGACTAGCGGGAGACGAGCAGTACTTC.

The chain uses TRBV4-1 and TRBJ2-4; D is possibly TRBD1 (6 bases). V was shortened by 3 bases and J by 3 bases, with 15 bases between the two germline ends. This CDR3 has 16 residues. The germline gives CDR1 MGHRA, CDR2 YSYEKL. CDR3 DNA: TGCGCCAGCAGCCAGCCGGCAGGGGTGGACAAAAACATTCAGTACTTC. Protein product: CASSQPAGVDKNIQYF.

V and J are TRBV5-1 and TRBJ2-3; D may be TRBD1 (6 bases). Germline V gene lookup returns CDR1 SGHRS and CDR2 YFSETQ. The CDR3 spans 16 residues. Trimming removed 2 bases at V and 0 bases at J, with 13 bases between. The DNA for the CDR3 is TGCGCCAGCAGCTTACAGGGTTTCTCTAGCACAGATACGCAGTATTTT. It specifies CASSLQGFSSTDTQYF.

The chain is built from TRBV5-1 and TRBJ2-3; 13 nucleotides match TRBD2. The ends lost 2 bases at V and 7 bases at J; junction bases unmatched: 7. Germline V gives CDR1 SGHRS, CDR2 YFSETQ. The CDR3 contains 16 residues. The CDR3 DNA is TGCGCCAGCAGCTTCCTTAGGGGACTAGCGGGGAATACGCAGTATTTT. Translation gives CASSFLRGLAGNTQYF.

This clone appeared a single time. Other nucleotide sequences from this sample produce the same CDR3. The chain links TRBV19 to TRBJ2-2, with a tentative D call TRBD2 (6 bases). Germline V lookup: CDR1 LNHDA, CDR2 SQIVND (reference sequence). CDR3 length: 14 amino acids. V lost 1 base, J lost 5 bases, and 8 bases lay in between. The CDR3 sequence is CASSIGRDTGELFF. CDR3 DNA: TGTGCCAGTAGTATAGGGAGGGATACCGGGGAGCTGTTTTTT.

The rearrangement links TRBV6-5 to TRBJ2-1, with a weak D call TRBD1 (6 bases). Between the trimmed V and J ends, which lost 0 bases and 5 bases, there was a span of 8 bases. This CDR3 has 14 amino acids. Germline CDR1 is MNHEY and CDR2 is SVGAGI. The CDR3 region has the DNA TGTGCCAGCAGTTACTCGAGGGACAACAATGAGCAGTTCTTC. This codes for CASSYSRDNNEQFF.

V and J are TRBV19 and TRBJ2-5; TRBD1 matches at 9 bases. Germline loops: CDR1 LNHDA, CDR2 SQIVND (reference sequence). J gave up 5 bases and V 5 bases, and 6 bases lay outside the gene matches. The CDR3 consists of 14 residues. CDR3 coding DNA: TGTGCCAGTAGTGAACAGGGGGCGCGGGAGACCCAGTACTTC. This translates into CASSEQGARETQYF.

This sequence joins TRBV9 and TRBJ2-1, with TRBD2 identical over 12 bases. Germline V lookup: CDR1 SGDLS, CDR2 YYNGEE. CDR3 length equals 20 residues. Trimming at V came to 0 bases and at J to 6 bases, leaving 16 bases not matched to a gene. The CDR3, as DNA: TGTGCCAGCAGCGTAGCCCCTTCACTAGCGGGAGGACAGAGATCCAATGAGCAGTTCTTC. Its translation is CASSVAPSLAGGQRSNEQFF.

This clone has only one observation. The same CDR3 can be traced to other DNA sequences in this sample. V and J are TRBV5-1 and TRBJ1-4; 9 bases are a match to TRBD1. Germline values: CDR1 SGHRS, CDR2 YFSETQ. The CDR3 has 15 residues. After removal of 3 bases from V and 2 bases from J, the junction contained 2 bases not matched to a gene. The CDR3 region has the DNA TGCGCCAGCAGCTCGACAGGGGGGACTAATGAAAAACTGTTTTTT. Residues: CASSSTGGTNEKLFF.

The gene calls are TRBV4-1 and TRBJ1-1; D is unresolved. The CDR3 runs 16 residues. V was clipped by 0 bases and J by 5 bases, with 16 bases between them. Germline CDR1 is MGHRA and CDR2 is YSYEKL. The CDR3 region has the DNA TGCGCCAGCAGCCAAGAACCCTGGGTAGAGGAAACTGAAGCTTTCTTT. Protein: CASSQEPWVEETEAFF.

This clone has just one count. V usage is TRBV7-9 and J usage is TRBJ2-1; 8 nucleotides agree with TRBD1. There are 15 residues in the CDR3. V dropped 3 bases and J dropped 4; count of bases not matched to a gene: 5. From germline, CDR1 is SEHNR and CDR2 FQNEAQ (reference sequence). CDR3 coding DNA: TGTGCCAGCAGCTTCGGACAGGGCCTTTACAATGAGCAGTTCTTC. Protein: CASSFGQGLYNEQFF.

V is TRBV7-9 and J is TRBJ1-1; no reliable D call. This CDR3 comprises 14 residues. Germline assignment: CDR1 SEHNR and CDR2 FQNEAQ (reference sequence). V lost 1 base to trimming and J lost 4 bases, with 10 bases between them. The CDR3 protein is CASSLGSGGTEAFF. In DNA, the CDR3 is TGTGCCAGCAGCTTAGGGTCCGGCGGCACTGAAGCTTTCTTT. The whole variable domain, remainder taken from reference TRBV7-9 and TRBJ1-1, is DTGVSQNPRHKITKRGQNVTFRCDPISEHNRLYWYRQTLGQGPEFLTYFQNEAQLEKSRLLSDRFSAERPKGSFSTLEIQRTEQGDSAMYLCASSLGSGGTEAFFGQGTRLTVV.

The genes are TRBV4-1 and TRBJ1-5; D not certain. Trimming pared 2 bases from V and 3 bases from J, leaving 11 bases between. CDR1 is MGHRA and CDR2 is YSYEKL in the germline V gene. There are 15 residues in the CDR3. In DNA, the CDR3 is TGCGCCAGCAGCCAACCAGGCCCCTCCAATCAGCCCCAGCATTTT. This sequence encodes CASSQPGPSNQPQHF.

This clone was seen only once. The same CDR3 arises from other DNA sequences in this sample as well. This chain uses TRBV7-9 with TRBJ2-7; no definite D call. This CDR3 has 11 residues. Germline CDR1 reads SEHNR; CDR2 reads FQNEAQ (reference sequence). Trimming removed 4 bases at V and 2 bases at J, with 3 bases between. The chain's CDR3 is CASSSPYEQYF. The CDR3, as DNA: TGTGCCAGCAGCTCACCCTACGAGCAGTACTTC.

The genes are TRBV6-5 and TRBJ1-4, with no clear D. CDR1 and CDR2 from the germline V gene are MNHEY and SVGAGI. The CDR3 totals 15 residues. Trimming left V 1 base short and J 0 bases short, with 6 bases between. CDR3 nucleotides: TGTGCCAGCAGTTACTATCGCTCAACTAATGAAAAACTGTTTTTT. This sequence encodes CASSYYRSTNEKLFF.

This chain joins TRBV4-1 and TRBJ2-7; 7 bases are a match to TRBD1. Germline V lookup: CDR1 MGHRA, CDR2 YSYEKL. The CDR3 has 15 residues. The V gene end was trimmed by 4 bases and the J gene end by 0 bases; junction bases not matched to a gene: 6. CDR3 residues: CASSPGTESSYEQYF. CDR3 coding DNA: TGCGCCAGCAGCCCCGGGACAGAGAGCTCCTACGAGCAGTACTTC.

The chain recombines TRBV7-9 with TRBJ2-3; a possible D gene is TRBD2 (5 bases). Trimming stripped 0 bases from V and 2 bases from J, with 12 bases between. Germline V CDR1 and CDR2: SEHNR, FQNEAQ (reference sequence). The CDR3 has 16 amino acids. This CDR3 reads CASSLALGAFTDTQYF. The DNA for the CDR3 is TGTGCCAGCAGCTTAGCGCTGGGAGCTTTCACAGATACGCAGTATTTT.

This clone was detected once. The chain links TRBV6-1 to TRBJ2-2; perhaps TRBD1 as D (6 bases). The V end was cut by 1 base, the J end by 2 bases, with 14 bases between. Germline CDR1 and CDR2: MNHNS and SASEGT. CDR3 size: 17 residues. CDR3 coding DNA: TGTGCCAGCAGTGAAGTTCTTGTCAGGGGCAACACCGGGGAGCTGTTTTTT. This codes for CASSEVLVRGNTGELFF.

V gene TRBV5-5 combines with J gene TRBJ2-3, with TRBD2 identical over 7 bases. V lost 4 bases, J lost 3 bases, and 8 bases stayed unmatched. The CDR3 sequence is 15 residues long. Per germline, CDR1 SGHKS and CDR2 YYEKEE (reference sequence). CDR3 DNA: TGTGCCAGCAGCCCGGGGACTATCAGGACAGATACGCAGTATTTT. Its protein product is CASSPGTIRTDTQYF.